Below, one TCR beta chain is given with its context. The antigen is not known. The data are from a study of T cell repertoires in cytomegalovirus infection. On the study more broadly: Matching HLA type and CMV infection were both indicated by public TCR beta signatures.

The CDR3 covers 17 residues. In germline, CDR1 is SGHTA, CDR2 FQGNSA. V shed 4 bases and J shed 0 bases, with 19 bases lying between them. Each CDR3 protein gets one entry after TCRdb re-called the reads with MiXCR. The sample holds some 560,000 distinct CDR3 sequences, about 40% seen once. This chain links TRBV7-2 with TRBJ2-7, with TRBD2 as a possible D gene (5 bases). Sample: cultured PBMCs, taken from culture after CMV antigen stimulation. The clonotype originates from a human donor in good health (CMV status not recorded). Some clones in this sample may be carry-over from other donors' samples. The CDR3 protein is CASSSGLRGPISYEQYF. The DNA of the CDR3 is TGTGCCAGCAGCTCCGGTCTACGCGGGCCTATCTCCTACGAGCAGTACTTC.